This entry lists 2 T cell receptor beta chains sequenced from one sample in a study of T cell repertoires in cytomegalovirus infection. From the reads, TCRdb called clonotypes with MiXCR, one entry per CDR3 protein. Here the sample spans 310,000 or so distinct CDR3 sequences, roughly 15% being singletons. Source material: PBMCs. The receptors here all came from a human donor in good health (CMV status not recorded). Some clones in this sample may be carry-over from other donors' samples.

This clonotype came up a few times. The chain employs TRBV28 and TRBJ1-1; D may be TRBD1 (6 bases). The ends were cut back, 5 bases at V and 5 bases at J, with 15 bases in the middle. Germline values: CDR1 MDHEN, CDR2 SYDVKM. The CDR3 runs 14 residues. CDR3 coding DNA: TGTGCCAGCAGTCCGGGGACACTTAGGACTGAAGCTTTCTTT. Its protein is CASSPGTLRTEAFF.

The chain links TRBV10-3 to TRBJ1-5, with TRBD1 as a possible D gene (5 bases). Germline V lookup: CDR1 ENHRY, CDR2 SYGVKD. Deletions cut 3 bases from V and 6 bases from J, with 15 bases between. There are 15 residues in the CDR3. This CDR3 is CAISDESQGRQPQHF. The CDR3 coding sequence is TGTGCCATCAGTGACGAATCCCAGGGTCGTCAGCCCCAGCATTTT.